The clone carrying this T cell receptor (beta chain) showed up just once. CDR1 LGHNA and CDR2 YNFKEQ come from the germline V gene. V dropped 0 bases and J dropped 3 bases, with 8 bases sitting between them. The CDR3 loop spans 14 amino acids. This sample is drawn from a study of blood T cell repertoires in COVID-19. Original processing notes: How many nucleated cells were present was estimated from reference gene primer amplification. TCRdb's copy holds only in-frame clones and misses some; the assay was immunoSEQ multiplex PCR. V, J and clone size derive from that table, while D and trimming were established from the DNA sequence. Of around 78,000 clones detected, approximately 86% appear once; the ten largest clones hold 1.9%.

Sequencing was done on a sample of peripheral blood. This TCR came from a woman aged 60-75 years with acute or convalescent COVID-19. This chain links TRBV4-2 with TRBJ1-2; TRBD1 is a possible D gene (5 bases). The DNA of the CDR3 is TGTGCCAGCAGCCAAGAGGGCAGGGACTATGGCTACACCTTC. Residues: CASSQEGRDYGYTF.